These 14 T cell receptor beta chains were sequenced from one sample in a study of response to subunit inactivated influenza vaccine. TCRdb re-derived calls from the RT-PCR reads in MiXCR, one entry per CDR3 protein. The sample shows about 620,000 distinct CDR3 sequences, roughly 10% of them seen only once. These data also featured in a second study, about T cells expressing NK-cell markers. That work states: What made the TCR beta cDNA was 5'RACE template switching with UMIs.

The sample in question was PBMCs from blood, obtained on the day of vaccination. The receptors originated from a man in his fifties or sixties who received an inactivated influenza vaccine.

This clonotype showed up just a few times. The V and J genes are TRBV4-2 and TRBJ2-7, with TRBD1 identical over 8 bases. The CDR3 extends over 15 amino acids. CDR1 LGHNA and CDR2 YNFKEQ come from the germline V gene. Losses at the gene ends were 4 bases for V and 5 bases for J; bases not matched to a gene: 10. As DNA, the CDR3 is TGTGCCAGCAGCCCTACGGACAGGGCTTTCCACGAGCAGTACTTC. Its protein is CASSPTDRAFHEQYF.

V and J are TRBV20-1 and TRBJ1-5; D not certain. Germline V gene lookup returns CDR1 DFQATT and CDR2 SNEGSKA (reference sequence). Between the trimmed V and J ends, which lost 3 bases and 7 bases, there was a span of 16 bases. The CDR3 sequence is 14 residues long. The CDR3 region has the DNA TGCAGTGCTAGTAGTGGTAGGGCATCCCAGCCCCAGCATTTT. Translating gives CSASSGRASQPQHF.

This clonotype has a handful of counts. The CDR3 is CANGPGQADYGYTF. DNA for the CDR3: TGTGCCAACGGCCCTGGACAGGCGGACTATGGCTACACCTTC. The chain carries TRBV10-3 and TRBJ1-2; 7 bases map to TRBD1. This CDR3 has 14 residues. After removal of 10 bases from V and 3 bases from J, the junction contained 11 bases not matched to a gene. Looked up from germline, CDR1 is ENHRY and CDR2 is SYGVKD.

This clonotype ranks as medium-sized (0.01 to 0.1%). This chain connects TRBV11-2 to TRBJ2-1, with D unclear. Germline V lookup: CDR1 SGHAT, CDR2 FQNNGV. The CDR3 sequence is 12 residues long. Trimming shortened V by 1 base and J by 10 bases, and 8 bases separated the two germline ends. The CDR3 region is CASSLGGVEQFF. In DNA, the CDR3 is TGTGCCAGCAGCTTAGGCGGTGTAGAGCAGTTCTTC.

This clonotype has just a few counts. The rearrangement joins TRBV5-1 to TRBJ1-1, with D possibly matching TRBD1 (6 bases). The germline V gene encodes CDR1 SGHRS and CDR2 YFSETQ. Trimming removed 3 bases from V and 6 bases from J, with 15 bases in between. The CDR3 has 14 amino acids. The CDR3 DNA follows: TGCGCCAGCAGCTCAAAGACAGGTATGGCTGAAGCTTTCTTT. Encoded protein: CASSSKTGMAEAFF. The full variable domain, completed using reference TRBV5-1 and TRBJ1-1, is KAGVTQTPRYLIKTRGQQVTLSCSPISGHRSVSWYQQTPGQGLQFLFEYFSETQRNKGNFPGRFSGRQFSNSRSEMNVSTLELGDSALYLCASSSKTGMAEAFFGQGTRLTVV.

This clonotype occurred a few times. In nucleotides, the CDR3 is TGCAGTGGTAGGGGACTGTCTCCCTACGAGCAGTACTTC. The encoded protein is CSGRGLSPYEQYF. The gene calls are TRBV20-1 and TRBJ2-7, with TRBD2 as a possible D gene (6 bases). This CDR3 has 13 residues. With 7 bases removed from V and 2 bases from J, the gap between germline ends came to 15 bases. Germline values: CDR1 DFQATT, CDR2 SNEGSKA (reference sequence).

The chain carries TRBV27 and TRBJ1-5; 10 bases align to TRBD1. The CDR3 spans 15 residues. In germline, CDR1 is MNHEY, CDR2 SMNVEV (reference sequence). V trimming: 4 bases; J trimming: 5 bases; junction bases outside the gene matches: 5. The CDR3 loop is CASSSGTGVYQPQHF. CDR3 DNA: TGTGCCAGCAGTTCTGGGACAGGGGTATATCAGCCCCAGCATTTT.

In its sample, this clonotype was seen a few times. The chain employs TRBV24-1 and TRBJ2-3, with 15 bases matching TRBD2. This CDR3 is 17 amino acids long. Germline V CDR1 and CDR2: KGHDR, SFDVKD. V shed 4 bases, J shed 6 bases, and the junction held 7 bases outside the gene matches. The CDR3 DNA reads TGTGCCACCAGTGACCCTGGACTAGCGGGAGGGGCGGATACGCAGTATTTT. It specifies CATSDPGLAGGADTQYF.

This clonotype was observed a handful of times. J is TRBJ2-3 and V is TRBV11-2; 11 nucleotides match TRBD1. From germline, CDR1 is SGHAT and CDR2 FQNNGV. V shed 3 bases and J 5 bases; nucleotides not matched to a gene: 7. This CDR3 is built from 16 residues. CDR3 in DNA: TGTGCCAGCAGCTTTTCCGGGACAGGGGGTGGAGATACGCAGTATTTT. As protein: CASSFSGTGGGDTQYF. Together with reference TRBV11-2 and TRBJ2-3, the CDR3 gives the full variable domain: EAGVAQSPRYKIIEKRQSVAFWCNPISGHATLYWYQQILGQGPKLLIQFQNNGVVDDSQLPKDRFSAERLKGVDSTLKIQPAKLEDSAVYLCASSFSGTGGGDTQYFGPGTRLTVL.

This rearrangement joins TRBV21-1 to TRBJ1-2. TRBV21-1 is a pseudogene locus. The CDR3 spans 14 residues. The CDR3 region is CASSKGSPNYGYTF. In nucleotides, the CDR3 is TGTGCCAGCAGCAAGGGCAGCCCTAACTATGGCTACACCTTC.

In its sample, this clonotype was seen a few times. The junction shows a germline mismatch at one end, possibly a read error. The CDR3 DNA reads TGTGCCAGCAGTTTATCTCGGAACCCCGGGGAGCTGTTTTTT. This gives the protein CASSLSRNPGELFF. The gene calls are TRBV27 and TRBJ2-2; D unclear. The CDR3 extends over 14 amino acids. CDR1 is MNHEY, CDR2 SMNVEV, per germline (reference sequence).

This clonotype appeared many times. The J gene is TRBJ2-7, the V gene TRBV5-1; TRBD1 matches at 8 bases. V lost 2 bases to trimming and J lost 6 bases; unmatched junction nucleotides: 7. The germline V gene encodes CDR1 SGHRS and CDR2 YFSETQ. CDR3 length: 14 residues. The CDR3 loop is CASSFMQGASEQYF. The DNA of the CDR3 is TGCGCCAGCAGCTTCATGCAGGGGGCATCCGAGCAGTACTTC.

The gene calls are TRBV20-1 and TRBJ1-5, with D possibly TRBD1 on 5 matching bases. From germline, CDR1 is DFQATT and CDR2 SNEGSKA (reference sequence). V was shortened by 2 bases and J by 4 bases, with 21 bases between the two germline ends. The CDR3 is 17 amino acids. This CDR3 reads CSARPNTGELGNQPQHF. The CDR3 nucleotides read TGCAGTGCTAGACCCAATACAGGAGAATTGGGGAATCAGCCCCAGCATTTT.

The CDR3 region has the DNA TGCGCCAGCAGCTTGGAGGCTTCGGGCAGGGGCGGTCGTGGGTTATACGAGCAGTACTTC. Protein sequence: CASSLEASGRGGRGLYEQYF. The chain has TRBV5-1 and TRBJ2-7, with D possibly TRBD1 on 6 matching bases. Germline V gene sequence: CDR1 SGHRS, CDR2 YFSETQ. This CDR3 comprises 20 residues. Trimming left V 0 bases short and J 4 bases short, with 29 bases between.